What follows are 7 T cell receptor beta chains derived from one specimen sequenced in a study of blood T cell repertoires in COVID-19. The method was immunoSEQ multiplex PCR; TCRdb's version includes in-frame clones alone and lacks a portion of them. The table lists about 440,000 clones, about 85% of them singletons. The sequenced material came from PBMCs or T cells enriched from blood (not recorded which). The receptors shown here come from a woman aged 18-30 years with acute COVID-19.

The rearrangement links TRBV5-4 to TRBJ1-2, with TRBD1 identical over 11 bases. Trimming cost V 4 bases and J 6 bases; bases outside gene matches: 5. The CDR3 totals 14 residues. CDR1 and CDR2 from the germline V gene are SGHNT and YYREEE (reference sequence). CDR3 sequence (DNA): TGTGCCAGCAGCCCGGACAGGGGGCAGGATGGCTACACCTTC. Encoded protein: CASSPDRGQDGYTF.

This clone was detected only once. The CDR3 DNA is TGCGCCAGCACCTCGGGACAGGGGACAGATACGCAGTATTTT. Its translation: CASTSGQGTDTQYF. The V gene is TRBV5-1, the J gene TRBJ2-3, with 10 nucleotides matching TRBD1. CDR3 size: 14 residues. Germline assignment: CDR1 SGHRS and CDR2 YFSETQ. V was pared by 6 bases and J by 3 bases, with 4 bases of the junction left unmatched.

V is TRBV6-5 and J is TRBJ1-4; D perhaps matches TRBD1 (5 bases). Trimming pared 4 bases from V and 4 bases from J, leaving 10 bases between. Germline values: CDR1 MNHEY, CDR2 SVGAGI. The CDR3 runs to 14 residues. CDR3 amino acids: CASSSTENNEKLFF. The CDR3 DNA follows: TGTGCCAGCAGTTCGACAGAGAATAATGAAAAACTGTTTTTT.

The chain links TRBV18 to TRBJ1-3; 9 nucleotides line up with TRBD1. Germline V CDR1 and CDR2: KGHSH, LQKENI. Trimming cost V 2 bases and J 0 bases; bases outside gene matches: 5. The CDR3 loop spans 17 amino acids. The CDR3 loop reads CASSPIGTGSSGNTIYF. CDR3 bases: TGTGCCAGCTCACCAATAGGGACAGGGTCCTCTGGAAACACCATATATTTT.

This chain uses TRBV7-8 with TRBJ2-1; 9 bases are shared with TRBD1. This CDR3 spans 15 amino acids. Trimming removed 5 bases from V and 7 bases from J; junction bases left unmatched: 9. CDR1 and CDR2 from the germline V gene are SGHVS and FQNEAQ. The CDR3 bases are TGTGCCAGCAGCCGTTTACAGGGGGCTGCGAATGAGCAGTTCTTC. Residues: CASSRLQGAANEQFF.

This clone was seen a few times. The J gene is TRBJ1-5, the V gene TRBV2, with D perhaps matching TRBD1 (6 bases). Germline assignment: CDR1 SNHLY and CDR2 FYNNEI. V was cut by 6 bases and J by 8 bases, with 17 bases left in between. The CDR3 extends over 14 amino acids. The CDR3 DNA follows: TGTGCCAGCAGCGAAACAGGGTGGGCCAAGCCCCAGCATTTT. It translates to CASSETGWAKPQHF.

The chain combines TRBV5-1 with TRBJ2-7, with D perhaps TRBD1 (6 bases). Looked up from germline, CDR1 is SGHRS and CDR2 is YFSETQ. This CDR3 comprises 15 residues. Trimming stripped 4 bases from V and 3 bases from J, with 17 bases between. CDR3 amino acids: CASSPQGPTDYEQYF. As DNA, the CDR3 is TGCGCCAGCAGCCCACAGGGCCCCACCGACTACGAGCAGTACTTC.